This TCR beta chain was recovered during a study of spatial heterogeneity in lung cancer. Study summary: The library had UMIs, and each TCR and UMI pair averaged more than ten raw reads.

This clonotype was counted ten times or more. Specified time point: sample taken at primary tumor resection. Material for sequencing was whole RNA from tumor, nontumor lung or frozen PBMC, left unsorted. Every TCR cDNA molecule bore its own unique molecular identifier. TCRdb ran MiXCR on the 5' RACE reads and lists one entry per CDR3 protein. Of about 48,000 distinct CDR3 sequences listed, over 4.5% are singletons. V lost 5 bases, J lost 5 bases, and 12 bases stayed unmatched. From germline, CDR1 is MDHEN and CDR2 SYDVKM. This CDR3 is built from 16 residues. The sequences come from PBMCs, collected at surgery. The source is a male donor with early-stage non-small cell lung cancer. The chain couples TRBV28 to TRBJ1-5, with 7 bases that match TRBD1. The CDR3 coding sequence is TGTGCCAGCAGTCAGCCGGGACAGTCACCCCATCAGCCCCAGCATTTT. It yields the protein CASSQPGQSPHQPQHF.